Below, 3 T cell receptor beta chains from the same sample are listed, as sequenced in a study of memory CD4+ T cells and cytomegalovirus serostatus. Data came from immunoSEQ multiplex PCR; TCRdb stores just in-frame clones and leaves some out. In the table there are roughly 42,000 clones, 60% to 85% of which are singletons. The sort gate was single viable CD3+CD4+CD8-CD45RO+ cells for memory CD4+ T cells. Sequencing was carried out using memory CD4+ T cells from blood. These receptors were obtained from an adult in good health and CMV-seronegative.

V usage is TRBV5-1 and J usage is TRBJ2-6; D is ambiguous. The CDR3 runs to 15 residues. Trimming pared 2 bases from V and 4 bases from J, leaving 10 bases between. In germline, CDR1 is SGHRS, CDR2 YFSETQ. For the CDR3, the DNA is TGCGCCAGCAGCTTCTCATCTCTGGGGGCCAACGTCCTGACTTTC. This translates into CASSFSSLGANVLTF.

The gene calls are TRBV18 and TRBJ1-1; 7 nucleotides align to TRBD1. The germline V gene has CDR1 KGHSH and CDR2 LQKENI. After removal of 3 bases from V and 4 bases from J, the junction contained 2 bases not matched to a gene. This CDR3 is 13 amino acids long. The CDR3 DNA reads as TGTGCCAGCTCACCGGGACAGACCACTGAAGCTTTCTTT. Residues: CASSPGQTTEAFF.

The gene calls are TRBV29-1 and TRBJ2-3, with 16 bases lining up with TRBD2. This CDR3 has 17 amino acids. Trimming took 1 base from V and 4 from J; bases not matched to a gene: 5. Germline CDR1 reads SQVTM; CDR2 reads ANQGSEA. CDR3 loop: CSVEGGLAGGRPDTQYF. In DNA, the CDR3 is TGCAGCGTTGAAGGGGGACTAGCGGGGGGGCGGCCAGATACGCAGTATTTT.